This entry is about one T cell receptor beta chain. These data are taken from a study of Ad26.COV2.S vaccination and SARS-CoV-2 variants. Treatment: approximately 18 received Ad26.COV2.S at low or high dose, single or two shots; roughly five received placebo; per-sample allocation not given. Sampling took place 63 days after the first vaccine or placebo injection. Participants' vaccine, an Ad26 vector, delivered Wuhan-strain SARS-CoV-2 spike. There are 15 residues in the CDR3. The J segment lost 1 base and the V segment lost 2 bases, leaving 4 bases of the junction unmatched. Germline lookup yields CDR1 SGHVS and CDR2 FQNEAQ. The method was immunoSEQ multiplex PCR; TCRdb's version includes in-frame clones alone and lacks a portion of them. The data hold roughly 420,000 clones, with about 88% observed a single time.

The chain is built from TRBV7-8 and TRBJ1-2, with 7 bases identical to TRBD1. The receptor was derived from a person between 18 and 65 years old who received the Ad26.COV2.S COVID-19 vaccine or a placebo. The sequences come from peripheral blood, collected in a trial of Ad26.COV2.S vaccine versus placebo. This CDR3 is CASSLRQGGNYGYTF. The CDR3, as DNA: TGTGCCAGCAGCTTACGGCAGGGGGGTAACTATGGCTACACCTTC.